Listed below are T cell receptor beta chains from one sample, sequenced in a study of blood T cell repertoires in COVID-19. The protocol was immunoSEQ multiplex PCR, while the TCRdb copy is restricted to in-frame clones and leaves out a portion. The sample includes 200,000 or so clones, about 82% of them seen just once. Sequencing input: peripheral blood. These TCRs come from a woman aged 25 to 39 with acute or convalescent COVID-19. CDR3s include the opening cysteine and the closing phenylalanine or tryptophan. D genes are given only for firm matches. Size values are once, few and many counts, or a class for expanded clones, and some rows have none.

-	TRBV10-1	TRBJ2-1	16	TRBD1	CASSESGGPGGNEQFF	TGCGCCAGCAGTGAGTCAGGCGGCCCAGGGGGCAATGAGCAGTTCTTC
-	TRBV28	TRBJ1-2	14	TRBD1	CASTNNDRDYGYTF	TGTGCCAGCACCAATAACGACAGGGACTATGGCTACACCTTC
-	TRBV3-1/TRBV3-2	TRBJ2-3	15	-	CASSQVLLSDDTQYF	TGTGCCAGCAGCCAAGTATTACTATCCGACGATACGCAGTATTTT
-	TRBV7-7	TRBJ2-5	15	-	CASSSGVLGAETQYF	TGTGCTAGCAGCTCTGGGGTCTTAGGGGCGGAGACCCAGTACTTC
-	TRBV4-3	TRBJ1-5	13	-	CASSQDSHQPQHF	TGCGCCAGCAGCCAAGATTCTCATCAGCCCCAGCATTTT
few	TRBV19	TRBJ2-7	15	TRBD1	CASSILGGRSYEQYF	TGTGCCAGTAGTATATTAGGGGGCCGAAGTTACGAGCAGTACTTC
-	TRBV14	TRBJ1-1	13	TRBD1	CASSLAGTGKAFF	TGTGCCAGCAGCCTCGCCGGGACAGGGAAAGCTTTCTTT
-	TRBV4-2	TRBJ1-2	15	-	CASSQVAGASYGYTF	TGTGCCAGCAGCCAAGTGGCGGGGGCGTCCTATGGCTACACCTTC
once	TRBV7-2	TRBJ1-6	18	-	CASSFSVGTSSRSSPLHF	TGTGCCAGCAGCTTTAGCGTCGGGACATCCTCGCGGAGTTCACCCCTCCACTTT
few	TRBV19	TRBJ1-6	16	-	CASKATGGVYNSPLHF	TGTGCCAGCAAGGCGACGGGGGGCGTTTATAATTCACCCCTCCACTTT
-	TRBV30	TRBJ2-3	15	TRBD1	CAWGRPGGSTDTQYF	TGTGCCTGGGGACGTCCAGGGGGCAGCACAGATACGCAGTATTTT
-	TRBV19	TRBJ1-6	15	-	CASSIGGYENSPLHF	TGTGCCAGTAGTATAGGAGGGTATGAGAATTCACCCCTCCACTTT
-	TRBV28	TRBJ1-6	21	-	CASSLSTSTVFRTENNSPLHF	TGTGCCAGCAGTTTATCTACCTCTACAGTATTTCGGACAGAAAATAATTCACCCCTCCACTTT
-	TRBV28	TRBJ2-7	16	TRBD2	CASRPDSGKAGGEQYF	TGTGCCAGCAGACCCGATAGCGGGAAAGCTGGTGGCGAGCAGTACTTC
-	TRBV7-2	TRBJ2-1	14	-	CASSLGALGNEQFF	TGTGCCAGCAGCTTAGGAGCGTTGGGCAATGAGCAGTTCTTC
-	TRBV12-2	TRBJ1-1	17	-	CASRKAGQGTSNTEAFF	TGTGCAAGTCGCAAAGCGGGGCAGGGGACTTCCAACACTGAAGCTTTCTTT
-	TRBV15	TRBJ1-2	14	-	CATSRGGTYYGYTF	TGTGCCACCAGCAGGGGGGGGACGTACTATGGCTACACCTTC
-	TRBV21-1	TRBJ1-5	14	-	CASSKALINQPQHF	TGTGCCAGCAGCAAGGCCCTTATCAATCAGCCCCAGCATTTT
once	TRBV5-1	TRBJ2-7	14	TRBD2	CASRSGTSRHEQYF	TGCGCCAGCAGATCCGGGACTAGTCGTCACGAGCAGTACTTC
-	TRBV9	TRBJ1-3	13	-	CASSVGQGNTIYF	TGTGCCAGCAGCGTAGGACAGGGAAACACCATATATTTT
-	TRBV5-5	TRBJ1-6	15	-	CASSLSAGSSSPLHF	TGTGCCAGCAGCTTGTCTGCAGGGTCTAGTTCACCCCTCCACTTT
-	TRBV2	TRBJ2-2	14	TRBD1	CASSVDRVGGELFF	TGTGCCAGCAGTGTCGACAGGGTTGGCGGGGAGCTGTTTTTT
-	TRBV7-2	TRBJ2-2	13	TRBD1	CASSLTGTGELFF	TGTGCCAGCAGTTTGACAGGGACCGGGGAGCTGTTTTTT
few	TRBV19	TRBJ2-2	16	TRBD1	CASSIGRGPNTGELFF	TGTGCCAGTAGTATAGGAAGGGGGCCAAACACCGGGGAGCTGTTTTTT
-	TRBV12-3/TRBV12-4	TRBJ1-3	13	TRBD1	CASNAGQGDTIYF	TGTGCCAGCAACGCTGGACAGGGGGACACCATATATTTT
-	TRBV29-1	TRBJ2-5	13	-	CSVDRGSGETQYF	TGCAGCGTTGACCGGGGGAGCGGGGAGACCCAGTACTTC
-	TRBV3-1/TRBV3-2	TRBJ1-5	17	TRBD1	CASSQDLGDSLDRPQHF	TGTGCCAGCAGCCAAGATTTAGGGGACAGCCTCGACCGGCCCCAGCATTTT
-	TRBV28	TRBJ2-3	15	TRBD2	CASSFSGRATDTQYF	TGTGCCAGCAGTTTTAGCGGGAGGGCCACAGATACGCAGTATTTT
-	TRBV15	TRBJ2-7	13	-	CATSREGGYEQYF	TGTGCCACCAGCAGAGAAGGGGGCTACGAGCAGTACTTC
-	TRBV30	TRBJ1-6	16	-	CAWSVGLSSYNSPLHF	TGTGCCTGGAGTGTCGGACTGAGCTCCTATAATTCACCCCTCCACTTT
-	TRBV19	TRBJ1-2	14	-	CASRRSGEGYGYTF	TGTGCCAGTAGGAGATCAGGGGAAGGGTATGGCTACACCTTC
-	TRBV27	TRBJ1-5	13	-	CASSSGGNQPQHF	TGTGCCAGCAGTTCTGGAGGCAATCAGCCCCAGCATTTT
-	TRBV29-1	TRBJ2-5	12	-	CSVYFGIGTQYF	TGCAGCGTTTACTTCGGGATCGGGACCCAGTACTTC
-	TRBV27	TRBJ1-5	14	TRBD1	CASSAQGVNQPQHF	TGTGCCAGCAGTGCACAGGGGGTCAATCAGCCCCAGCATTTT
-	TRBV3-1/TRBV3-2	TRBJ1-6	14	TRBD1	CASSLGQGNSPLHF	TGTGCCAGCAGTCTCGGACAGGGTAATTCACCCCTCCACTTT
-	TRBV19	TRBJ2-1	16	TRBD1	CASSTPGDRGGNEQFF	TGTGCCAGTAGTACCCCAGGGGACAGGGGGGGCAATGAGCAGTTCTTC
once	TRBV19	TRBJ2-7	15	TRBD2	CASSISDRRGGEQYF	TGTGCCAGTAGTATCTCGGACCGGCGGGGGGGCGAGCAGTACTTC
-	TRBV5-1	TRBJ2-1	15	-	CASSPDIRSYNEQFF	TGCGCCAGCAGCCCAGACATTCGCTCCTACAATGAGCAGTTCTTC